The clone carrying this TCR beta chain was observed a few times. Antigen specificity is unknown. Using quantitative 5'-RACE with molecular barcodes, the authors made TCR beta libraries. TCRdb independently ran MiXCR on the 5' RACE reads; one entry per CDR3 protein. This sample has around 300,000 distinct CDR3 sequences, with around a tenth found just once. This entry belongs to a study of CD8 T cells in ankylosing spondylitis. The junction had 12 bases not matched to a gene; V was cut back by 4 bases and J by 1 base. CDR1 and CDR2 from the germline V gene are GTSNPN and SVGIG (reference sequence). The CDR3 is 17 residues long. Broader study findings: Significant enrichment of disease-linked clones was reported in matched ankylosing spondylitis synovial fluid. Past studies reported some motif variants in reactive arthritis synovial fluid and blood.

Material for sequencing was blood, either unsorted or a sorted T cell fraction (not recorded which). The chain couples TRBV30 to TRBJ2-2, with TRBD1 matching 7 bases. The TCR originated in a female donor with ankylosing spondylitis or in good health (not recorded which). The CDR3: CAWNPFPGTVNTGELFF. CDR3 DNA: TGTGCCTGGAACCCCTTCCCAGGGACAGTGAACACCGGGGAGCTGTTTTTT.